The rows below give T cell receptor beta chains drawn from one sample of a study of early T cells in non-severe SARS-CoV-2 infection. TCRdb ran MiXCR on the 5' RACE reads and lists one entry per CDR3 protein. The repertoire holds more than 65,000 distinct CDR3 sequences, with over 9% as singletons. Source material: whole blood. Every receptor here comes from an adult who was a healthcare worker with PCR-confirmed SARS-CoV-2 infection or an uninfected control (not recorded which). Both conserved end residues are part of each CDR3. D genes are given only for firm matches. A row's size may be missing; if present it is once, few, many or a size class.

>TRBJ1-1|-|many|TRBV15|13
TGTGCCACCAGCAGAGATCATGGCAGGGAAGCTTTCTTT
CATSRDHGREAFF
>TRBJ2-3|TRBD2|-|TRBV28|17
TGTGCCAGCAGTTTGTGGTCGGCTAGCGGGTCAACAGATACGCAGTATTTT
CASSLWSASGSTDTQYF
>TRBJ1-1|-|many|TRBV6-6|12
TGTGCCAGCAGTTACTCCTCGGAGGGAGCTTTCTTT
CASSYSSEGAFF
>TRBJ2-7|-|few|TRBV4-1|15
TGCGCCAGCAGCCAACAAACGGGGGGCACCTACGAGCAGTACTTC
CASSQQTGGTYEQYF
>TRBJ2-3|-|-|TRBV29-1|12
TGCAGCGCTTGGACTAGCACAGATACGCAGTATTTT
CSAWTSTDTQYF
>TRBJ2-5|TRBD2|many|TRBV5-4|15
TGTGCCAGCTCTTCCCCTAGCGGGAGGACAGAGACCCAGTACTTC
CASSSPSGRTETQYF
>TRBJ2-1|-|-|TRBV9|14
TGTGCCAGCAGCTCGGGAGTCTTGCACAATGAGCAGTTCTTC
CASSSGVLHNEQFF
>TRBJ1-2|TRBD1|few|TRBV27|15
TGTGCCAGCAGTTTATCTAGCAGGGGGCCTGTGGGCTACACCTTC
CASSLSSRGPVGYTF
>TRBJ1-2|TRBD1|many|TRBV10-2|13
TGCGCCAGCAAGGAGGGGGCCGGCTATGGCTACACCTTC
CASKEGAGYGYTF
>TRBJ2-7|-|-|TRBV20-1|13
TGCAGTGCGCCATTGGTCCTCTCCTACGAGCAGTACTTC
CSAPLVLSYEQYF
>TRBJ2-1|TRBD2|few|TRBV7-9|17
TGTGCCAGCAGCTCCCTGACTAGCGGGAGCTCCTACAATGAGCAGTTCTTC
CASSSLTSGSSYNEQFF
>TRBJ2-3|TRBD1|few|TRBV13|15
TGTGCCAGCACAGGGGGCGGGTTTGGCACAGATACGCAGTATTTT
CASTGGGFGTDTQYF
>TRBJ2-6|TRBD2|-|TRBV28|16
TGTGCCAGCAGCCGAAGCGGGAGCTCTGGGGCCAACGTCCTGACTTTC
CASSRSGSSGANVLTF
>TRBJ2-7|-|many|TRBV15|19
TGTGCCACCAGCAGACGCAACAGGGGGGGAGACAGGGTCTGGTACGAGCAGTACTTC
CATSRRNRGGDRVWYEQYF
>TRBJ2-7|-|many|TRBV21-1|15
TGTGCCACCTCCCACATGGGACAGGGGGATAGCGAGCAGTACTTC
CATSHMGQGDSEQYF
>TRBJ2-1|TRBD2|many|TRBV11-2|15
TGTGTCAGCAGCTTACTAGCGGGAGGGTTCCATGAGCAGTTCTTC
CVSSLLAGGFHEQFF
>TRBJ1-5|-|few|TRBV28|15
TGTGCCAGCAGTTTGGTCATCGGGGGAAATCAGCCCCAGCATTTT
CASSLVIGGNQPQHF
>TRBJ2-2|-|-|TRBV28|13
TGTGCCAGCAGTTTACCTGCCACCGGGGAGCTGTTTTTT
CASSLPATGELFF
>TRBJ1-1|-|many|TRBV7-9|12
TGTGCCAGCAGCTTCAGGGACACTGAAGCTTTCTTT
CASSFRDTEAFF
>TRBJ2-1|TRBD2|few|TRBV11-2|12
TGTGCCAGCGGGGGGGTGCGTGGAGAGCAGTTCTTC
CASGGVRGEQFF
>TRBJ1-5|-|many|TRBV24-1|16
TGTGCCACCGCCTCCTCACACCCTAATAGCAATCAGCCCCAGCATTTT
CATASSHPNSNQPQHF
>TRBJ2-1|TRBD2|many|TRBV19|14
TGTGCCAGTAGCCCGGGGGGGCTAGCGAATGAGCAGTTCTTC
CASSPGGLANEQFF
>TRBJ2-3|-|once|TRBV27|15
TGTGCCAGCAGTCCTACAGGGACTAGCACAGATACGCAGTATTTT
CASSPTGTSTDTQYF
>TRBJ1-1|TRBD1|-|TRBV29-1|10
TGCAGCGGATGGGACAGGGAAGCTTTCTTT
CSGWDREAFF
>TRBJ2-3|TRBD1|many|TRBV28|16
TGTGCCAGCAGTCATCGACAGGGGGCTGGGACAGATACGCAGTATTTT
CASSHRQGAGTDTQYF
>TRBJ1-1|-|-|TRBV3-1|16
TGTGCCAGCAGCCCGAGCCTTGGCCGGGGGAACACTGAAGCTTTCTTT
CASSPSLGRGNTEAFF
>TRBJ1-2|-|many|TRBV29-1|13
TGCAGCTCTGGGGAGGGTGCTAACTATGGCTACACCTTC
CSSGEGANYGYTF
>TRBJ2-1|-|many|TRBV11-1|13
TGTGCCAGCAGCTTCCAGGGTTACAATGAGCAGTTCTTC
CASSFQGYNEQFF
>TRBJ2-7|-|-|TRBV3-2|14
TGTGCCAGCAGCCAAGGACATGCTTCGGGAGAGCAGTACTTC
CASSQGHASGEQYF
>TRBJ2-5|-|few|TRBV20-1|13
TGCAGTGCCCCGGGCTCCTACCAAGAGACCCAGTACTTC
CSAPGSYQETQYF
>TRBJ2-7|-|many|TRBV6-6|17
TGTGCCAGCAGTTACTCGATGGGACGAGGGAAAGCCTACGAGCAGTACTTC
CASSYSMGRGKAYEQYF
>TRBJ2-7|-|few|TRBV14|13
TGTGCCAGCAGCGCTCCGATCGGGGGCGAGCAGTACTTC
CASSAPIGGEQYF
>TRBJ2-7|TRBD1|-|TRBV20-1|15
TGCAGTGCCCACAGTATGGGACAGGGCGACTACGAGCAGTACTTC
CSAHSMGQGDYEQYF
>TRBJ2-2|-|many|TRBV28|16
TGTGCCAGCAGTTTTTCGTTTGACAGGGACTTTGGGGAGCTGTTTTTT
CASSFSFDRDFGELFF
>TRBJ1-6|TRBD1|-|TRBV7-9|15
TGTGCCAGCAGCTTTTGGGACAGTCGAGGCTCACCCCTCCACTTT
CASSFWDSRGSPLHF
>TRBJ2-2|-|few|TRBV7-8|14
TGTGCCAGCAGCCCAACGAGGGCCTCCGGGGAGCTGTTTTTT
CASSPTRASGELFF
>TRBJ2-5|TRBD2|many|TRBV9|17
TGTGCCAGCAGCGTAGTGGGGTTAGCGGGAGTCCCAGAGACCCAGTACTTC
CASSVVGLAGVPETQYF
>TRBJ1-1|-|many|TRBV18|13
TGTGCCAGCTCAGATTCAGAGAACACTGAAGCTTTCTTT
CASSDSENTEAFF
>TRBJ2-7|TRBD1|few|TRBV30|14
TGTGCCTGGCGGCCCCCAGGGGGCAGCTACGAGCAGTACTTC
CAWRPPGGSYEQYF
>TRBJ1-6|TRBD1|-|TRBV20-1|17
TGCAGTGCCGACCCCCCCAAGGGGACAGGTCAAGATTCACCCCTCCACTTT
CSADPPKGTGQDSPLHF
>TRBJ2-2|TRBD2|-|TRBV12-3/TRBV12-4|18
TGTGCCAGCAGTCCGTCCGGGACTAGCGGGAGTCGGACCGGGGAGCTGTTTTTT
CASSPSGTSGSRTGELFF
>TRBJ2-7|-|-|TRBV9|12
TGTGCCAGCAGCGCGCAGGGGTTCGAGCAGTACTTC
CASSAQGFEQYF
>TRBJ2-7|-|-|TRBV5-1|16
TGCGCCCTGCCGCGGCAGGGATCTTACTTCATCTACGAGCAGTACTTC
CALPRQGSYFIYEQYF
>TRBJ2-3|TRBD2|once|TRBV29-1|16
TGCAGCGTTTGGACTAGCGGGAGGGCCCCCACAGATACGCAGTATTTT
CSVWTSGRAPTDTQYF